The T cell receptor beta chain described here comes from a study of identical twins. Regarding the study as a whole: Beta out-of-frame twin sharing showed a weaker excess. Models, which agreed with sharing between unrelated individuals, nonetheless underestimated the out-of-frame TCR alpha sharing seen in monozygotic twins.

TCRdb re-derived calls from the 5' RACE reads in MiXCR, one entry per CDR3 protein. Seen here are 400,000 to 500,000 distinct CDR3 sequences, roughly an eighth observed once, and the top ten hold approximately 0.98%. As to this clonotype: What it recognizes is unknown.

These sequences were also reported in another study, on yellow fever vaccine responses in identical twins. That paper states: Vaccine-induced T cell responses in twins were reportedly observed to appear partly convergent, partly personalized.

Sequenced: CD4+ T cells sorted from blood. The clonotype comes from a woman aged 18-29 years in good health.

The CDR3 region is CASDIRVGDEQYF. The CDR3, as DNA: TGTGCCAGCGACATCCGGGTGGGGGACGAGCAGTACTTC. V is TRBV6-1 and J is TRBJ2-7; the D gene could be TRBD1 or TRBD2 (5 bases each). V lost 8 bases and J 5 bases, leaving 16 bases between the germline ends. The germline V gene encodes CDR1 MNHNS and CDR2 SASEGT. The CDR3 runs to 13 residues.